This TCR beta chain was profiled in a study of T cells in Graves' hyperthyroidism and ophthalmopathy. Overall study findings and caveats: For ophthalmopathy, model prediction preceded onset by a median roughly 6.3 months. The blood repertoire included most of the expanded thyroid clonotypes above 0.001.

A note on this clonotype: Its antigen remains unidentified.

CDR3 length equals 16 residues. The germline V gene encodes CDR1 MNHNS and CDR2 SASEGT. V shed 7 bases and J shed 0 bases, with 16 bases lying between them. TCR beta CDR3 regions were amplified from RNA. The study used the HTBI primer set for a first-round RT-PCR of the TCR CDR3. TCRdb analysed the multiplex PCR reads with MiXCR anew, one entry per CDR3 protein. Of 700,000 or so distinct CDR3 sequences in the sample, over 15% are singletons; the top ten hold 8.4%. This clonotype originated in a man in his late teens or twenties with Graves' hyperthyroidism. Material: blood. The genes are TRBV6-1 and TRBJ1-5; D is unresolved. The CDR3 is CASTAPTFNSNQPQHF. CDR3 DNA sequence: TGTGCCAGCACAGCCCCCACATTTAATAGCAATCAGCCCCAGCATTTT.